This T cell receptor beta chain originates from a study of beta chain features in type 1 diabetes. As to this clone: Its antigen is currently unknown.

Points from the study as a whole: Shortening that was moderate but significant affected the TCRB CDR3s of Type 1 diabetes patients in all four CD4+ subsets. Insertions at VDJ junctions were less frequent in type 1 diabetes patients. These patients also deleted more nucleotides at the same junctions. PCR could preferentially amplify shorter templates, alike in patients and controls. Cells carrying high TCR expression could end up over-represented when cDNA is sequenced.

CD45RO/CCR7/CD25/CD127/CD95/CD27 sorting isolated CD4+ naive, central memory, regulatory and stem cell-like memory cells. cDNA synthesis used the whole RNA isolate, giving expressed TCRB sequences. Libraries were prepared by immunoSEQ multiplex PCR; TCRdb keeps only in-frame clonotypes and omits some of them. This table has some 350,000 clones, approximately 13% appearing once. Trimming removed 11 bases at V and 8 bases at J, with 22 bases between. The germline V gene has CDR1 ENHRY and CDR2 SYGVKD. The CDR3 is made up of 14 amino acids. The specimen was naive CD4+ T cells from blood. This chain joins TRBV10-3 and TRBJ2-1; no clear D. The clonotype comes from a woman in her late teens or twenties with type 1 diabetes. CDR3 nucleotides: TGTGCCGCCCAGTCAGGAAGTGCTATGGATGAGCAGTTCTTC. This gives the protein CAAQSGSAMDEQFF.